This T cell receptor beta chain was obtained from a study of beta chain features in type 1 diabetes. Overall study context: In all, around 100 million sorted cells from all samples were analyzed. General study findings and limits: Any role of HLA type in TCRB rearrangement remained unresolved here. Naive, central memory and Treg TCRB repertoires appeared more alike in patients than in healthy donors.

Germline lookup yields CDR1 SGHRS and CDR2 YFSETQ. V shed 1 base, J shed 3 bases, and the junction held 7 bases outside the gene matches. This CDR3 has 15 residues. About 110 mL of blood, on average, came from one heparinised draw per donor. As every portion of the isolated RNA was reverse transcribed, the sequencing read expressed TCRB transcripts. This table comes from immunoSEQ multiplex PCR, and its TCRdb copy is limited to in-frame clones, with some not included. The sample holds a few hundred thousand clones, approximately 15% seen once. The table lists this clone with a few counts. What it binds is unknown.

The chain is built from TRBV5-1 and TRBJ2-7; 7 nucleotides align to TRBD1. The sample comprised naive CD4+ T cells from blood. The TCR originated in a man in his thirties or forties in good health. The CDR3 DNA sequence: TGCGCCAGCAGCTTGACATGGGACAGACTCTACGAGCAGTACTTC. This codes for CASSLTWDRLYEQYF.